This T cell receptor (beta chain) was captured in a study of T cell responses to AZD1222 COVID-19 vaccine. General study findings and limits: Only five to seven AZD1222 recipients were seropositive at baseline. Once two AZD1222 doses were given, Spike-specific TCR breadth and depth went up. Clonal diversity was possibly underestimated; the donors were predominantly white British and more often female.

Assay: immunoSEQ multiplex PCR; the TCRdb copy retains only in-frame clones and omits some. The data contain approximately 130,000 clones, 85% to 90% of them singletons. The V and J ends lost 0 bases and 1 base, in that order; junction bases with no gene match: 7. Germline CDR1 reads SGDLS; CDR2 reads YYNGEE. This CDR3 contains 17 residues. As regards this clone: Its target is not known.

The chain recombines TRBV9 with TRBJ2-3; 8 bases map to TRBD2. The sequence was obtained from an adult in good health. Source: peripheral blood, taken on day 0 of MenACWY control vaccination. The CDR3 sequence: CASSVEPGGVRTDTQYF. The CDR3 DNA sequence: TGTGCCAGCAGCGTAGAGCCGGGAGGGGTCCGCACAGATACGCAGTATTTT.